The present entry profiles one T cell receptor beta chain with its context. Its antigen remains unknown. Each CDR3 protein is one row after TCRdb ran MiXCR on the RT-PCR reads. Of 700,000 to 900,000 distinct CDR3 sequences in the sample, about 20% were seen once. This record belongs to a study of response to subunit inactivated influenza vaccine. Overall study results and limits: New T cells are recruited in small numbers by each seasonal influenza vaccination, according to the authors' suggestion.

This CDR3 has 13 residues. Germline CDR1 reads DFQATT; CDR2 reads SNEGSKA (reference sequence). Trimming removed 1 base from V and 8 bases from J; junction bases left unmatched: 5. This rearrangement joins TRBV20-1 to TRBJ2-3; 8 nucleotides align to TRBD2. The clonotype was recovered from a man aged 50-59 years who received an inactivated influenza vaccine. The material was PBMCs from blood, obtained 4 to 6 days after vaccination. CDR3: CSARGAGAGTQYF. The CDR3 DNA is TGCAGTGCTAGAGGAGCGGGAGCTGGTACGCAGTATTTT.